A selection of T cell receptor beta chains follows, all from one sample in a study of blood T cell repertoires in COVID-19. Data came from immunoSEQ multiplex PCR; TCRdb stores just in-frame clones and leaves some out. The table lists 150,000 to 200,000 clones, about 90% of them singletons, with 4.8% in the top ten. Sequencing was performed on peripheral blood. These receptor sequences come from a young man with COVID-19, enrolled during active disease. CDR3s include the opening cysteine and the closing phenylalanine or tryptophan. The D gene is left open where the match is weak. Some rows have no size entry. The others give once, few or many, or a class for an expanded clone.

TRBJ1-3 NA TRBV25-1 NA CASRGQSISGNTIYF TGTGCCAGCAGAGGACAGTCCATCTCTGGAAACACCATATATTTT
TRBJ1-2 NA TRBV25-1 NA CASSEEVGGHGYTF TGTGCCAGCAGTGAAGAGGTTGGGGGCCATGGCTACACCTTC
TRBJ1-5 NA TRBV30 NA CAWSTTGISNSNQPQHF TGTGCCTGGAGTACCACAGGGATAAGTAATAGCAATCAGCCCCAGCATTTT
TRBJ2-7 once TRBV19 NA CASSGLEGWGPYEQYF TGTGCCAGTAGTGGATTGGAGGGCTGGGGCCCCTACGAGCAGTACTTC
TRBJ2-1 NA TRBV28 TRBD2 CASRPGTTINEQFF TGTGCCAGCAGGCCCGGGACTACTATTAATGAGCAGTTCTTC
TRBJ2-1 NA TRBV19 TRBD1 CASSPPGGLSYNEQFF TGTGCCAGTAGCCCACCAGGGGGTCTCAGCTACAATGAGCAGTTCTTC
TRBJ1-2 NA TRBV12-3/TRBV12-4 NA CASSLDRFYGYTF TGTGCCAGCAGCCTCGACAGGTTCTATGGCTACACCTTC
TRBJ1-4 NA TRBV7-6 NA CASSPTATNEKLFF TGTGCCAGCAGCCCGACAGCAACTAATGAAAAACTGTTTTTT
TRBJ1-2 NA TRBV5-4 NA CASSFSGRENYGYTF TGTGCCAGCAGCTTTTCGGGCAGGGAAAACTATGGCTACACCTTC
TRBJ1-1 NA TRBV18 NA CASSPSGRVPNTEAFF TGTGCCAGCTCACCATCAGGGAGGGTCCCTAACACTGAAGCTTTCTTT
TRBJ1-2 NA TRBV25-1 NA CASSRDTLPAGYTF TGTGCCAGCAGCCGGGACACTCTCCCGGCTGGCTACACCTTC
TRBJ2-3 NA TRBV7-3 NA CASSLRADGDTQYF TGTGCCAGCAGCTTAAGAGCGGATGGGGATACGCAGTATTTT
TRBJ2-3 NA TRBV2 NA CASSNPGRDTQYF TGTGCCAGCAGTAATCCAGGGCGGGATACGCAGTATTTT
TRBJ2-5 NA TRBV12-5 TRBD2 CASGRSGEETQYF TGTGCTAGTGGCCGTAGCGGGGAAGAGACCCAGTACTTC
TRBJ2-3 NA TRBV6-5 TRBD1 CASSIRDRDTDTQYF TGTGCCAGCAGTATCCGGGACAGGGACACAGATACGCAGTATTTT
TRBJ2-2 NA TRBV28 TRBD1 CASSTSWTGGFWVTNTGELFF TGTGCCAGCAGTACCTCTTGGACAGGGGGCTTTTGGGTAACGAACACCGGGGAGCTGTTTTTT
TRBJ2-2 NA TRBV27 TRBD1 CASATGGFGELFF TGTGCCAGCGCGACAGGGGGATTCGGGGAGCTGTTTTTT
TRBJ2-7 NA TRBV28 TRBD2 CASSSRSGGSPLLGEQYF TGTGCCAGCAGTTCCAGGAGCGGCGGGAGCCCCCTTCTGGGGGAGCAGTACTTC
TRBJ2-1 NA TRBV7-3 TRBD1 CASSSNPGTGFNEQFF TGTGCCAGCAGCTCAAATCCCGGGACAGGTTTCAATGAGCAGTTCTTC
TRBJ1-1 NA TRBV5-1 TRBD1 CASSLATGGTEAFF TGCGCCAGCAGCTTGGCTACAGGGGGAACTGAAGCTTTCTTT
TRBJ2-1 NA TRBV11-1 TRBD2 CASSFLAVPHNEQFF TGTGCCAGCAGCTTCCTAGCGGTTCCTCACAATGAGCAGTTCTTC
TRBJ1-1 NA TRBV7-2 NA CASSLVVGGNTEAFF TGTGCCAGCAGCTTAGTGGTAGGGGGAAACACTGAAGCTTTCTTT
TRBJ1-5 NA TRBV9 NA CASSVVTECNQPQHF TGTGCCAGCAGCGTAGTGACAGAGTGTAATCAGCCCCAGCATTTT
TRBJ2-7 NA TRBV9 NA CASSEEPGFSYEQYF TGTGCCAGCAGCGAGGAACCGGGATTCTCCTACGAGCAGTACTTC
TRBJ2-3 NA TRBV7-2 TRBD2 CASSLTSLAGAGDTQYF TGTGCCAGCAGCCTAACGTCCTTAGCGGGGGCCGGAGATACGCAGTATTTT
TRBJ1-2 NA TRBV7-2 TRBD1 CASSLQTGGNYGYTF TGTGCCAGCAGCCTGCAGACAGGGGGCAACTATGGCTACACCTTC
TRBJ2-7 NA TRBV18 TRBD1 CASSQDRGRFTRQYF TGTGCCAGCTCACAGGACAGGGGCCGCTTTACGAGGCAGTACTTC
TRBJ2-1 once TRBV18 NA CASSSGGYNEQFF TGTGCCAGCTCCTCCGGGGGCTACAATGAGCAGTTCTTC
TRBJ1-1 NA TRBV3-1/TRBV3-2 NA CASSPGLWNTEAFF TGTGCCAGCAGCCCCGGTCTCTGGAACACTGAAGCTTTCTTT
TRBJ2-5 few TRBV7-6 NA CASSLGRIEGETQYF TGTGCCAGCAGCCTTGGGAGGATAGAGGGAGAGACCCAGTACTTC
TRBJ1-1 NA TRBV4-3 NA CASSQESTADFPNTEAFF TGCGCCAGCAGCCAAGAGTCTACGGCAGACTTTCCGAACACTGAAGCTTTCTTT
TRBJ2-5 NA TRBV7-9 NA CATTKDRTQETQYF TGTGCCACTACAAAGGACAGAACCCAAGAGACCCAGTACTTC
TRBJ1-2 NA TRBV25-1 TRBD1 CASSSGQGLSGYTF TGTGCCAGCAGTTCGGGACAGGGGCTTTCTGGCTACACCTTC
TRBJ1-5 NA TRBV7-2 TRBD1 CASSAEQGAHQPQHF TGTGCCAGCAGCGCAGAACAGGGGGCCCATCAGCCCCAGCATTTT
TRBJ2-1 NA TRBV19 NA CASNGQGYNEQFF TGTGCCAGTAATGGTCAGGGCTACAATGAGCAGTTCTTC
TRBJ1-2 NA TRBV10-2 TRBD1 CASSDPGQVERYGYTF TGCGCCAGCAGTGACCCCGGACAGGTAGAAAGATATGGCTACACCTTC
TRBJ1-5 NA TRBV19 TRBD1 CASSYNRGDQPQHF TGTGCCAGTAGTTACAACAGGGGTGATCAGCCCCAGCATTTT
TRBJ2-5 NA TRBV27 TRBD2 CASSLVSGSWETQYF TGTGCCAGCAGTTTAGTTAGCGGGAGTTGGGAGACCCAGTACTTC
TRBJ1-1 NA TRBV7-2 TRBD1 CASSLNQGVYEAFF TGTGCCAGCAGCTTAAACCAGGGGGTGTATGAAGCTTTCTTT
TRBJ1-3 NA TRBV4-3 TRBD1 CASSQSRTGSGNTIYF TGCGCCAGCAGCCAGTCTAGGACAGGGTCTGGAAACACCATATATTTT
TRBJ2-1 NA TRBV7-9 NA CASRYTRGNEQFF TGTGCCAGCAGGTACACTAGGGGGAATGAGCAGTTCTTC
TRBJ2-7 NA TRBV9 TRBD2 CASSATSGSYEQYF TGTGCCAGCAGCGCTACTAGCGGTTCCTACGAGCAGTACTTC
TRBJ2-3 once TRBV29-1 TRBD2 CSVEGLGLAVVTQYF TGCAGCGTTGAAGGATTGGGACTAGCGGTTGTAACGCAGTATTTT
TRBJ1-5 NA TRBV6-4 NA CASSGQEDNQPQHF TGTGCCAGCAGTGGACAGGAGGACAATCAGCCCCAGCATTTT
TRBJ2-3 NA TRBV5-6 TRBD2 CASSLGRDYTDTQYF TGTGCCAGCAGCTTGGGCAGGGACTACACAGATACGCAGTATTTT
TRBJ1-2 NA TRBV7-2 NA CASSSFRAPNYGYTF TGTGCCAGCAGCTCGTTCAGGGCACCGAACTATGGCTACACCTTC
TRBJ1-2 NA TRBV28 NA CASSGQPYGYTF TGTGCCAGCAGTGGACAGCCCTATGGCTACACCTTC
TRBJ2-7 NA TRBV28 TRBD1 CASRPGTGEREQYF TGTGCCAGCAGGCCCGGGACAGGGGAAAGGGAGCAGTACTTC
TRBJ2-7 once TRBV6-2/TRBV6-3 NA CASSYQGKVGEQYF TGTGCCAGCAGTTATCAGGGGAAAGTGGGCGAGCAGTACTTC
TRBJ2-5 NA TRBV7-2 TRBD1 CASSFRTGEETQYF TGTGCCAGCAGCTTCAGGACAGGGGAAGAGACCCAGTACTTC
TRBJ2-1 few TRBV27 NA CASSLGAPQNEQFF TGTGCCAGCAGTTTGGGGGCTCCTCAGAATGAGCAGTTCTTC
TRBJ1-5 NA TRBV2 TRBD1 CASSVGQGNQPQHF TGTGCCAGCAGTGTGGGACAGGGTAATCAGCCCCAGCATTTT
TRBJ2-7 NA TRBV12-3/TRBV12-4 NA CASSPRGYEQYF TGTGCCAGCAGTCCTAGGGGGTACGAGCAGTACTTC
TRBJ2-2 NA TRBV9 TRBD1 CASSAPGQRNTGELFF TGTGCCAGCAGCGCACCGGGACAGAGGAACACCGGGGAGCTGTTTTTT